One and the same sample provided the 2 T cell receptor beta chains below, sequenced in a study of blood T cell repertoires in COVID-19 (dated by TCRdb to the early 2020s). Preparation of the library involved the immunoSEQ multiplex PCR assay. Here the immuneACCESS table is served through TCRdb, limited to in-frame sequences with V and J called. Missing clones are a known gap in these copies; in checked studies unresolved V genes cover under half, and the rest lacks a known reason. The table for this sample lists fewer than 350,000 clones; about 90% of them were counted only once. The ten biggest clones cover approximately 8.1% of the sample. Material: peripheral blood. Receptor source: a woman aged 50 to 60 who had recovered from COVID-19.

This CDR3 reads CASSRQNNEQFF. CDR3 coding DNA: TGTGCCAGCAGTCGACAGAACAATGAGCAGTTCTTC. This sequence joins TRBV7-9 and TRBJ2-1; D may be TRBD1 (5 bases). Trimming cost V 6 bases and J 5 bases, with 8 bases left between them. Germline V lookup: CDR1 SEHNR, CDR2 FQNEAQ (reference sequence). This CDR3 comprises 12 residues.

The rearrangement uses TRBV10-1 and TRBJ2-3; tentatively, D is TRBD2 (5 bases). Trimming removed 8 bases from V and 5 bases from J, with 20 bases in between. CDR3 length: 15 residues. Germline loops: CDR1 WNHNN, CDR2 SYGVQD (reference sequence). Here the CDR3 reads CASGASGSRGDTQYF. In nucleotides, the CDR3 is TGCGCCAGCGGAGCATCGGGGTCCCGCGGAGATACGCAGTATTTT.